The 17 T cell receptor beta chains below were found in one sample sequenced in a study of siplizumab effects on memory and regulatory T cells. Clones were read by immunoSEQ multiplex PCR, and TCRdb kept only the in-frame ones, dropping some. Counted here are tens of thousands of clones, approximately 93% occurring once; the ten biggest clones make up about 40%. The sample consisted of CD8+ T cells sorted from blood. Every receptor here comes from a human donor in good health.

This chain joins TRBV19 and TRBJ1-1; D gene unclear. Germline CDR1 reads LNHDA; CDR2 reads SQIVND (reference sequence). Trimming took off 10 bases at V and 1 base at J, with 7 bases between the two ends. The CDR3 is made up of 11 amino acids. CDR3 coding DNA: TGTGCCACCGGCCGGAACACTGAAGCTTTCTTT. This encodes CATGRNTEAFF.

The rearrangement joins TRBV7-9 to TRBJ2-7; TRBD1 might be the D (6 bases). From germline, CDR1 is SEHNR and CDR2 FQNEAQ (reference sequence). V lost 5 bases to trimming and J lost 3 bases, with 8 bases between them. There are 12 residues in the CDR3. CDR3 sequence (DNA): TGTGCCAGCAGCACAGGGATCTACGAGCAGTACTTC. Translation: CASSTGIYEQYF. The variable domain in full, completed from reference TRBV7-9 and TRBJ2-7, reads DTGVSQNPRHKITKRGQNVTFRCDPISEHNRLYWYRQTLGQGPEFLTYFQNEAQLEKSRLLSDRFSAERPKGSFSTLEIQRTEQGDSAMYLCASSTGIYEQYFGPGTRLTVT.

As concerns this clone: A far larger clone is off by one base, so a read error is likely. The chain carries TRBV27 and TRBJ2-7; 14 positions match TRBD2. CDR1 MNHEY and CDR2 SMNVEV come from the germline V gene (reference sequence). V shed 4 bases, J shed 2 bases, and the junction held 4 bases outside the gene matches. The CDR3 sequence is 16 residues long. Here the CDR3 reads CASSSRLAGGAYEQYF. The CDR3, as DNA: TGTGCCAGCAGTTCCAGACTAGCGGGAGGGGCCTACGAGCAGTACTTC.

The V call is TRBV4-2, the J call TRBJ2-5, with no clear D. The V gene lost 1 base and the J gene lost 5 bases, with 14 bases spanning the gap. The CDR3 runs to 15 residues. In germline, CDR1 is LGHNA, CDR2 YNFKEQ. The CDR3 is CASSQATASGETQYF. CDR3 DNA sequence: TGTGCCAGCAGCCAAGCTACTGCTTCTGGGGAGACCCAGTACTTC.

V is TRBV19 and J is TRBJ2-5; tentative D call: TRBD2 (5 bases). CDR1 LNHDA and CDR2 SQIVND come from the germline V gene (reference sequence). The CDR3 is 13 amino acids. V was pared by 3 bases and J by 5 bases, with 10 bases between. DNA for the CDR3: TGTGCCAGTAGTATTGGAGGTCGGGAGACCCAGTACTTC. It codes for CASSIGGRETQYF.

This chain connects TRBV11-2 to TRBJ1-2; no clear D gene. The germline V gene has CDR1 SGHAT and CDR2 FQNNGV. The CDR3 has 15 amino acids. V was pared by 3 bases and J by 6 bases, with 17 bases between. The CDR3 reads CASSFSTGSIDGYTF. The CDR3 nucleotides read TGTGCCAGCAGCTTTTCCACGGGTTCGATAGATGGCTACACCTTC.

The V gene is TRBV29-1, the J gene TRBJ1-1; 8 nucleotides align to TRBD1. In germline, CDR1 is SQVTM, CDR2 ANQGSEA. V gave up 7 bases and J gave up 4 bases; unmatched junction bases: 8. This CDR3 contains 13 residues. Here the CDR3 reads CSARQGFGTEAFF. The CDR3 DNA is TGCAGCGCCCGACAGGGGTTCGGCACTGAAGCTTTCTTT.

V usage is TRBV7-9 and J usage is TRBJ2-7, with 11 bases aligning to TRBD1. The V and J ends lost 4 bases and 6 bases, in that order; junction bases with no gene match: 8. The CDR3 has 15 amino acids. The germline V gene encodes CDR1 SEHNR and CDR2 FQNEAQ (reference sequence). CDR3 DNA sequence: TGTGCCAGCAGCTCCCCGGACAGGGGGCAGGGCGAGCAGTACTTC. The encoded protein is CASSSPDRGQGEQYF.

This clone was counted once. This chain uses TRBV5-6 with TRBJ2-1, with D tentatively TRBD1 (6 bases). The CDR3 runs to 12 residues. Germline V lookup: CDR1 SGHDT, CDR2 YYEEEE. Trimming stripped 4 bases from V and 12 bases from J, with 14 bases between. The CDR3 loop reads CASSIQGPRQFF. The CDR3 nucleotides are TGTGCCAGCAGCATACAGGGTCCTAGGCAGTTCTTC. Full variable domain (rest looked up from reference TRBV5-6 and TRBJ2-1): DAGVTQSPTHLIKTRGQQVTLRCSPKSGHDTVSWYQQALGQGPQFIFQYYEEEERQRGNFPDRFSGHQFPNYSSELNVNALLLGDSALYLCASSIQGPRQFFGPGTRLTVL.

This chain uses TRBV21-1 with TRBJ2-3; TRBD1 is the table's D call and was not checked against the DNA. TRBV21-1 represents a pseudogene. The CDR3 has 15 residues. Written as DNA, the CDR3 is TGTGCCAGCAGCAAAGTCACAGGCGCCCCTGATACGCAGTATTTT. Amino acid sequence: CASSKVTGAPDTQYF.

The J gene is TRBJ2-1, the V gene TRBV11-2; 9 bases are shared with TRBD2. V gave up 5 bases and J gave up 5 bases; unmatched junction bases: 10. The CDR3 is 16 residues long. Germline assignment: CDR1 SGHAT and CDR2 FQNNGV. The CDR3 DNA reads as TGTGCCAGCAGCACGTACAGCGGGAGGTGGGACAATGAGCAGTTCTTC. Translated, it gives CASSTYSGRWDNEQFF.

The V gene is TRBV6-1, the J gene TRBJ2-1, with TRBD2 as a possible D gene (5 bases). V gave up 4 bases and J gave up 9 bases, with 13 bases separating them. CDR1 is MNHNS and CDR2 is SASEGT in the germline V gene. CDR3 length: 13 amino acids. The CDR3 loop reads CASSGTGVGEQFF. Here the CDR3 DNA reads TGTGCCAGCAGTGGGACTGGGGTTGGTGAGCAGTTCTTC.

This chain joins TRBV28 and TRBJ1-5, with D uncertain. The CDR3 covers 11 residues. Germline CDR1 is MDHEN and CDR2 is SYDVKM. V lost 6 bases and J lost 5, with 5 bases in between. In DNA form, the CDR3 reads TGTGCCAGCAGGCCTTATCAGCCCCAGCATTTT. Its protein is CASRPYQPQHF.

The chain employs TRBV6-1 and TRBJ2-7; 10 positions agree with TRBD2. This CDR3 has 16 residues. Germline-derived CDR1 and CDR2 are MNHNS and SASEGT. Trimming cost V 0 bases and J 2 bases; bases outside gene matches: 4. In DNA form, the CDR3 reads TGTGCCAGCAGTGAAGCGCTCGGACTAGCGGCCTACGAGCAGTACTTC. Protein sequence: CASSEALGLAAYEQYF.

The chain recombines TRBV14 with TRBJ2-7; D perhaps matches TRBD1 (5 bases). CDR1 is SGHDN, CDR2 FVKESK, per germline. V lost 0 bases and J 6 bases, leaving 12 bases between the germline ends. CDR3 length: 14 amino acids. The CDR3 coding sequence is TGTGCCAGCAGCCAAGATTTAACAGGTGGCGAGCAGTACTTC. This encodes CASSQDLTGGEQYF. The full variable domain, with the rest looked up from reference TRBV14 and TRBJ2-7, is EAGVTQFPSHSVIEKGQTVTLRCDPISGHDNLYWYRRVMGKEIKFLLHFVKESKQDESGMPNNRFLAERTGGTYSTLKVQPAELEDSGVYFCASSQDLTGGEQYFGPGTRLTVT.

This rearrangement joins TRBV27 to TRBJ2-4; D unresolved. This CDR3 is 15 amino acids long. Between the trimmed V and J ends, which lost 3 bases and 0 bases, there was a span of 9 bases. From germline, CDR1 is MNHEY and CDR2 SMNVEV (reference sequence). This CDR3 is CASSFWPLAKNIQYF. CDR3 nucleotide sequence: TGTGCCAGCAGTTTTTGGCCCCTAGCCAAAAACATTCAGTACTTC.

CDR3 region: CASSVNAGELFF. The CDR3, as DNA: TGCGCCAGCAGCGTGAATGCCGGGGAGCTGTTTTTT. The chain carries TRBV5-1 and TRBJ2-2; no firm D call. CDR3 size: 12 residues. Germline lookup yields CDR1 SGHRS and CDR2 YFSETQ. V was trimmed by 4 bases and J by 6 bases, leaving 7 bases between them.